This entry lists 29 T cell receptor beta chains sequenced from one sample in a study of T cells in Graves' hyperthyroidism and ophthalmopathy. Amplification of TCR beta CDR3 regions was performed using RNA transcripts as template. An initial round of RT-PCR targeting the TCR CDR3 relied on the HTBI primer set. MiXCR, applied by TCRdb to the multiplex PCR reads, yields one record per CDR3 protein. Counted here are more than 550,000 distinct CDR3 sequences, around a sixth occurring once; the ten biggest clones make up over 15%. The material sequenced was blood. The source is a woman in her forties or fifties with Graves' hyperthyroidism that later progressed to Graves' ophthalmopathy.

In DNA form, the CDR3 reads TGCGCCAGCAGCTGGGGGGCCTCGAACACTGAAGCTTTCTTT. Translation: CASSWGASNTEAFF. The V gene is TRBV5-1, the J gene TRBJ1-1; D perhaps matches TRBD1 (6 bases). Germline CDR1 reads SGHRS; CDR2 reads YFSETQ. V was clipped by 3 bases and J by 1 base, with 10 bases between them. This CDR3 has 14 residues.

In its sample, this clonotype was seen many times. CDR3 in DNA: TGTGCCAGCAGCCAACACGGTAGCGTTAGGAATGAGCAGTTCTTC. Translated, it gives CASSQHGSVRNEQFF. This rearrangement joins TRBV3-1 to TRBJ2-1, with D possibly being TRBD2 (5 bases). V shed 2 bases and J shed 7 bases, with 15 bases lying between them. The CDR3 sequence is 15 residues long. Germline assignment: CDR1 LGHDT and CDR2 YNNKEL (reference sequence).

This clonotype has at least ten counts. The chain employs TRBV12-3 or TRBV12-4 and TRBJ2-7; D unclear. This CDR3 region has 12 residues. Trimming removed 5 bases at V and 7 bases at J, with 12 bases between. CDR3 coding DNA: TGTGCCAGCAGTGCCCCTCCCCGAGAGCAGTACTTC. It encodes CASSAPPREQYF.

The rearrangement links TRBV6-1 to TRBJ2-7; no clear D. This CDR3 is 14 amino acids long. V lost 6 bases and J 2 bases, leaving 14 bases between the germline ends. Germline-derived CDR1 and CDR2 are MNHNS and SASEGT. CDR3 bases: TGTGCCAGCAGCCGCTATGGCACAGCCTACGAGCAGTACTTC. Its translation: CASSRYGTAYEQYF.

This clonotype has more than one count but fewer than ten. The chain combines TRBV20-1 with TRBJ1-5, with D hard to call. Germline CDR1 DFQATT, CDR2 SNEGSKA (reference sequence). V was trimmed by 1 base and J by 6 bases, leaving 7 bases between them. The CDR3 consists of 12 residues. The CDR3 loop is CSARVRSQPQHF. In DNA form, the CDR3 reads TGCAGTGCTAGAGTGCGGAGTCAGCCCCAGCATTTT.

The sample holds a few counts of this clonotype. The V and J genes are TRBV19 and TRBJ2-3; 8 nucleotides match TRBD2. V shed 2 bases and J 3 bases; nucleotides not matched to a gene: 7. CDR1 and CDR2 (germline): LNHDA, SQIVND (reference sequence). This CDR3 has 16 amino acids. The DNA of the CDR3 is TGTGCCAGTAGTATACGGCGGGGGGAGGTGACAGATACGCAGTATTTT. Its translation: CASSIRRGEVTDTQYF.

There are a few counts of this clonotype. This rearrangement joins TRBV10-3 to TRBJ1-4, with 9 bases matching TRBD1. The junction had 3 bases not matched to a gene; V was cut back by 2 bases and J by 5 bases. CDR1 and CDR2 (germline): ENHRY, SYGVKD. The CDR3 length is 15 residues. Here the CDR3 DNA reads TGTGCCATCAGTGAGCCGGACAGGGGAAATGAAAAACTGTTTTTT. This sequence encodes CAISEPDRGNEKLFF.

The chain employs TRBV9 and TRBJ2-3, with 12 bases fitting TRBD2. V shed 0 bases and J 4 bases; nucleotides not matched to a gene: 9. The V gene's germline CDR1 is SGDLS and CDR2 YYNGEE. This CDR3 comprises 18 residues. This CDR3 is CASSVGASGGAPPDTQYF. The DNA of the CDR3 is TGTGCCAGCAGCGTAGGCGCTAGCGGGGGGGCCCCGCCAGATACGCAGTATTTT.

This clonotype was counted between two and nine times. The chain uses TRBV29-1 and TRBJ1-1, with D possibly being TRBD1 (6 bases). This CDR3 is 11 amino acids long. Germline V gives CDR1 SQVTM, CDR2 ANQGSEA. Trimming cost V 6 bases and J 6 bases, with 11 bases left between them. The CDR3 loop reads CSVVQGPEAFF. The CDR3 coding sequence is TGCAGCGTAGTACAGGGCCCTGAAGCTTTCTTT.

The chain has TRBV20-1 and TRBJ1-2; D may be TRBD1 (5 bases). The CDR3 is 12 residues long. Germline CDR1 and CDR2: DFQATT and SNEGSKA (reference sequence). Trimming shortened V by 6 bases and J by 7 bases, and 15 bases separated the two germline ends. CDR3 in amino acids: CSASGPDSGYTF. The CDR3 bases are TGCAGTGCCTCGGGCCCCGACAGTGGCTACACCTTC.

This clonotype is a singleton in its sample. This sequence may be a read error, since a much larger clone differs from it by one base. The rearrangement links TRBV2 to TRBJ1-5; D ambiguous. Trimming shortened V by 6 bases and J by 7 bases, and 13 bases separated the two germline ends. CDR1 and CDR2 (germline): SNHLY, FYNNEI. CDR3 length: 13 amino acids. The CDR3 region is CASSDNRYQPQHF. Here the CDR3 DNA reads TGTGCCAGCAGCGACAATAGGTACCAGCCCCAGCATTTT.

This clonotype was observed a few times. The genes are TRBV11-2 and TRBJ2-5; 8 bases are a match to TRBD1. Germline loops: CDR1 SGHAT, CDR2 FQNNGV. V shed 5 bases and J 7 bases; nucleotides not matched to a gene: 9. The CDR3 contains 14 residues. The CDR3 coding sequence is TGTGCCAGCAGCGTGACAGGGGTTCGTCGGACCCAGTACTTC. It encodes CASSVTGVRRTQYF.

This clonotype was detected only a few times. This rearrangement joins TRBV9 to TRBJ2-1; 12 nucleotides agree with TRBD2. The germline V gene encodes CDR1 SGDLS and CDR2 YYNGEE. J was trimmed by 4 bases and V by 2 bases; bases with no gene match: 4. The CDR3 covers 16 residues. CDR3 sequence (DNA): TGTGCCAGCAGCGTGTCTAGCGGGGGGGTATACAATGAGCAGTTCTTC. Translating gives CASSVSSGGVYNEQFF.

This clonotype was seen ten or more times. The chain joins TRBV29-1 to TRBJ2-5; D gene uncertain. Trimming shortened V by 5 bases and J by 6 bases, and 16 bases separated the two germline ends. The CDR3 sequence is 13 residues long. CDR1 and CDR2 from the germline V gene are SQVTM and ANQGSEA. CDR3 in amino acids: CSVFEGMVQTQYF. The CDR3, as DNA: TGCAGCGTTTTTGAAGGGATGGTGCAGACCCAGTACTTC.

This clonotype was seen more than once but under ten times. The J gene is TRBJ1-6, the V gene TRBV2; TRBD1 is a possible D gene (6 bases). The germline V and J ends were trimmed by 8 bases and 0 bases, with 17 bases remaining between them. The CDR3 totals 17 residues. The germline gives CDR1 SNHLY, CDR2 FYNNEI. As DNA, the CDR3 is TGTGCCAGCTGGCCGGGACAATTGAGCTCCTATAATTCACCCCTCCACTTT. It encodes CASWPGQLSSYNSPLHF.

This clonotype appeared many times. This rearrangement joins TRBV3-1 to TRBJ2-3, with no clear D. Trimming removed 3 bases from V and 2 bases from J, with 6 bases in between. This CDR3 spans 13 amino acids. Looked up from germline, CDR1 is LGHDT and CDR2 is YNNKEL (reference sequence). The CDR3 region is CASSHGATDTQYF. For the CDR3, the DNA is TGTGCCAGCAGCCACGGCGCCACAGATACGCAGTATTTT.

Note on this clonotype: The germline gene is not matched at one end of the junction; a read error may be the cause. V usage is TRBV6-2 or TRBV6-3 and J usage is TRBJ1-5; D is ambiguous. CDR1 is MNHEY and CDR2 is SVGEGT in the germline V gene. CDR3 length: 14 residues. The CDR3 region has the DNA TGTGCCAGCAGCTTGGGAGTAGGCAATCGGCCCCAGCATTTT. Its protein is CASSLGVGNRPQHF.

This clonotype has more than one count but fewer than ten. The V and J genes are TRBV2 and TRBJ1-5, with a tentative D call TRBD1 (6 bases). V gave up 4 bases and J gave up 5 bases, with 12 bases separating them. The CDR3 length is 14 residues. Germline loops: CDR1 SNHLY, CDR2 FYNNEI. The CDR3 nucleotides are TGTGCCAGCAGTGTATCGCACAGGGATCAGCCCCAGCATTTT. As protein: CASSVSHRDQPQHF.

The table lists this clonotype with a few counts. The chain combines TRBV7-3 with TRBJ2-3, with D possibly called TRBD1 or TRBD2 (5 bases each). The germline gives CDR1 SGHTA, CDR2 FQGTGA. V dropped 4 bases and J dropped 5 bases, with 22 bases sitting between them. The CDR3 has 17 amino acids. The CDR3, as DNA: TGTGCCAGCAGCTCGGCCGCAGGAATTTGGGGGAAAGATACGCAGTATTTT. This sequence encodes CASSSAAGIWGKDTQYF.

Turning to this clonotype: A much more abundant neighbour one base away suggests this may be a read error. V gene TRBV15 combines with J gene TRBJ1-4, with TRBD1 as a possible D gene (5 bases). V was cut by 2 bases and J by 5 bases, with 30 bases left in between. Germline assignment: CDR1 LNHNV and CDR2 YYDKDF (reference sequence). This CDR3 has 21 amino acids. The DNA of the CDR3 is TGTGCCACCAGCAGACCTGCGCGGGGCGGCGGTCGAGCGAGACTGAATGAAAAACTGTTTTTT. Translated: CATSRPARGGGRARLNEKLFF.

The V gene is TRBV7-8, the J gene TRBJ2-1, with TRBD1 matching 9 bases. There are 13 residues in the CDR3. The junction had 5 bases not matched to a gene; V was cut back by 2 bases and J by 12 bases. Per germline, CDR1 SGHVS and CDR2 FQNEAQ. The CDR3 region is CASSLIGQGRQFF. The CDR3 DNA follows: TGTGCCAGCAGCTTAATAGGACAGGGGAGGCAGTTCTTC.

The chain has TRBV20-1 and TRBJ2-3, with 9 nucleotides matching TRBD1. Germline V gene sequence: CDR1 DFQATT, CDR2 SNEGSKA (reference sequence). V was pared by 5 bases and J by 4 bases, with 13 bases of the junction left unmatched. The CDR3 is 16 residues long. The CDR3 loop is CSAALTGTGFSDTQYF. The DNA of the CDR3 is TGCAGTGCTGCTCTTACCGGGACAGGGTTTTCAGATACGCAGTATTTT.

This clonotype was counted many times. The chain employs TRBV6-2 or TRBV6-3 and TRBJ2-7; D could derive from TRBD1 or TRBD2 (5 bases each). V lost 2 bases, J lost 5 bases, and 13 bases lay in between. The CDR3 totals 14 residues. Germline V CDR1 and CDR2: MNHEY, SVGEGT. The CDR3 nucleotides are TGTGCCAGCAGTTACGGGACGGGGCGGGACGAGCAGTACTTC. Its protein product is CASSYGTGRDEQYF.

The chain joins TRBV20-1 to TRBJ2-3, with 9 bases lining up with TRBD2. From germline, CDR1 is DFQATT and CDR2 SNEGSKA (reference sequence). This CDR3 has 17 amino acids. Trimming removed 3 bases from V and 0 bases from J; junction bases left unmatched: 10. The CDR3 nucleotides are TGCAGTGCTAGTTGGCGCCTAGCGGGGACTAGCACAGATACGCAGTATTTT. Residues: CSASWRLAGTSTDTQYF.

There are many counts of this clonotype. V gene TRBV7-3 combines with J gene TRBJ1-1; a weak D match, TRBD1 (5 bases). This CDR3 is 14 amino acids long. Germline CDR1 is SGHTA and CDR2 is FQGTGA. Trimming took 5 bases from V and 3 from J, leaving 13 bases between them. This CDR3 reads CASSAEGSYTEAFF. In DNA form, the CDR3 reads TGTGCCAGCAGCGCGGAGGGGAGTTACACTGAAGCTTTCTTT.

Comment on this clonotype: In this CDR3 the conserved last residue, phenylalanine or tryptophan, is missing, so a read error is likely. The V call is TRBV25-1, the J call TRBJ1-1; D ambiguous. Trimming removed 7 bases at V and 3 bases at J, with 12 bases between. CDR1 and CDR2 (germline): MGHDK, SYGVNS. CDR3 length equals 13 residues. CDR3 nucleotide sequence: TGTGCCAGCACTGTGGGAAGGGACACTGAAGCTTTCCTT. This sequence encodes CASTVGRDTEAFL.

This clonotype was observed many times. The CDR3 reads CASGEVWETQYF. The DNA for the CDR3 is TGTGCCAGCGGGGAGGTTTGGGAGACCCAGTACTTC. This chain joins TRBV2 and TRBJ2-5; possible D gene TRBD2, 6 bases. The CDR3 spans 12 residues. CDR1 is SNHLY, CDR2 FYNNEI, per germline. V dropped 8 bases and J dropped 5 bases, with 12 bases sitting between them.

This clonotype was seen only a few times. At one boundary the junction diverges from the germline segment, which might be a read error. This rearrangement joins TRBV6-1 to TRBJ1-1; D uncertain. Germline V gene data show CDR1 as MNHNS and CDR2 as SASEGT. The CDR3 runs to 13 residues. The DNA of the CDR3 is TGTACCAGCAGGCGACACGGGGACACTGAAGCTTTCTTT. Protein product: CTSRRHGDTEAFF.

This chain links TRBV19 with TRBJ1-5; D call uncertain. This CDR3 region has 15 residues. The germline CDR1 and CDR2 sequences are LNHDA and SQIVND (reference sequence). Trimming removed 8 bases from V and 5 bases from J, with 19 bases in between. CDR3 sequence (DNA): TGTGCCAGTGGAATGGGAGCCAGGTCGGATCAGCCCCAGCATTTT. It codes for CASGMGARSDQPQHF.